There are a few counts of the clone carrying this T cell receptor (beta chain). This sample was taken from a study of blood T cell repertoires in COVID-19. Study at large: Both acute and convalescent COVID-19 samples were obtained from the United States, Italy and Spain. The cDNA or gDNA used as material had been derived from T cells, B-cell-depleted T cells, or PBMCs.

Original processing notes: Counts of nucleated cells, estimated from reference gene primer amplification, were obtained. Some clones are missing from TCRdb's copy, which holds only in-frame ones; the method was immunoSEQ multiplex PCR. V, J and clone size reflect that table, while D and trimming were determined from the DNA. The data show about 190,000 clones, 70% to 80% seen once. The V and J ends lost 7 bases and 0 bases respectively, with 10 bases between them. This CDR3 region has 14 residues. CDR1 and CDR2 from the germline V gene are LGHNT and FRNRAP. The receptor was isolated from a woman aged 50 to 60 with acute or convalescent COVID-19. Specimen: peripheral blood. The chain combines TRBV12-5 with TRBJ1-3; no firm D call. The CDR3 here is CASVPGYSGNTIYF. CDR3 DNA sequence: TGTGCTAGTGTTCCGGGGTACTCTGGAAACACCATATATTTT.